This T cell receptor beta chain was sequenced for a study of CD8 T cells in Susac syndrome. cDNA came from roughly 0.53 to 1 ug RNA primed by random hexamers. Each CDR3 protein is one row after TCRdb ran MiXCR on the immunoSEQ multiplex PCR reads. The repertoire holds roughly 140,000 distinct CDR3 sequences, just under 97% seen once, with 0.15% in the top ten. The sequencing input was CD8+ T cells from PBMCs. The receptor comes from a human donor with multiple sclerosis.

The CDR3 nucleotides are TGTGCCAGCAGTTACGGGGTAGCGGGGGACATTCAGTACTTC. Translation: CASSYGVAGDIQYF. The V and J genes are TRBV6-5 and TRBJ2-4; 9 bases map to TRBD2. Germline lookup yields CDR1 MNHEY and CDR2 SVGAGI. J lost 8 bases, V lost 2 bases, and 4 bases had no gene match. The CDR3 is 14 amino acids.